The rows below give T cell receptor beta chains drawn from one sample of a study of OX40 agonist ivuxolimab in advanced cancers. Here immunoSEQ multiplex PCR was the method, and the copy in TCRdb shows in-frame clones only, minus some. In the table there are 73,000 or so clones, 65% to 90% of which are singletons. This sample comprised CD4+ or CD8+ T cells sorted from blood, obtained in a trial of the OX40 agonist ivuxolimab. Receptors originate from an adult with an advanced solid tumor such as melanoma, head and neck, liver or kidney cancer. The CDR3 runs from the conserved cysteine through the conserved F or W. Fields, in order: J gene, clone size, D gene, V gene, CDR3 protein, CDR3 DNA. A D gene is named only where the DNA matches it firmly. Rows may omit the clone size; those that give it use once, few, many or a size class.

TRBJ1-3 . TRBD1 TRBV5-5 CASSLDGQGRNTIYF TGTGCCAGCAGCTTGGATGGACAGGGCAGAAACACCATATATTTT
TRBJ2-5 . . TRBV13 CASSLAGRAETQYF TGTGCCAGCAGCTTAGCAGGGCGGGCGGAGACCCAGTACTTC
TRBJ1-1 . . TRBV14 CASSPQVNTEAFF TGTGCCAGCAGCCCGCAGGTGAACACTGAAGCTTTCTTT
TRBJ1-2 . . TRBV4-3 CASSHTNGNTGYTF TGCGCCAGCAGCCATACGAACGGGAATACCGGCTACACCTTC
TRBJ2-5 . . TRBV7-3 CASSLIGGQETQYF TGTGCCAGCAGCTTAATCGGCGGACAAGAGACCCAGTACTTC
TRBJ2-7 few . TRBV7-6 CASSLAAAGRSEQYF TGTGCCAGCAGCTTAGCCGCGGCGGGAAGGAGCGAGCAGTACTTC
TRBJ2-7 . TRBD1 TRBV29-1 CSVASQGTTYEQYF TGCAGCGTCGCCTCACAGGGGACCACCTACGAGCAGTACTTC
TRBJ1-5 . . TRBV7-9 CASSLVDSNQPQHF TGTGCCAGCAGCTTGGTCGACAGTAATCAGCCCCAGCATTTT
TRBJ2-1 . . TRBV18 CASSPPVGRHYNEQFF TGTGCCAGCTCACCACCGGTAGGGCGGCACTACAATGAGCAGTTCTTC
TRBJ1-3 . . TRBV18 CASSPKSGGLSGNTIYF TGTGCCAGCTCACCCAAATCGGGGGGGCTCTCTGGAAACACCATATATTTT
TRBJ1-1 . TRBD1 TRBV28 CASRSPGGNTEAFF TGTGCCAGCAGATCCCCAGGGGGTAACACTGAAGCTTTCTTT
TRBJ1-4 . . TRBV6-6 CASRGDSGEEKLFF TGTGCCAGCAGGGGGGATTCGGGAGAGGAAAAACTGTTTTTT
TRBJ1-5 . . TRBV6-6 CASRIITGSENQPQHF TGTGCCAGCAGGATAATCACAGGGTCGGAAAATCAGCCCCAGCATTTT
TRBJ1-5 once . TRBV19 CASSLTGVGNQPQHF TGTGCCAGTAGTCTTACGGGTGTGGGCAATCAGCCCCAGCATTTT
TRBJ2-5 . TRBD2 TRBV9 CASSPRGAGLQETQYF TGTGCCAGCAGCCCTCGAGGAGCGGGGCTCCAAGAGACCCAGTACTTC
TRBJ2-2 . TRBD1 TRBV5-1 CASSIQGVHTGELFF TGCGCCAGCAGCATACAGGGGGTTCACACCGGGGAGCTGTTTTTT
TRBJ1-5 . TRBD1 TRBV2 CASSGQGLQPQHF TGTGCCAGCAGTGGACAGGGACTTCAGCCCCAGCATTTT
TRBJ2-7 . . TRBV28 CASSPGGLYEQYF TGTGCCAGCAGCCCCGGGGGGCTCTACGAGCAGTACTTC
TRBJ2-7 . TRBD1 TRBV5-5 CASSLPRQGTYEQYF TGTGCCAGCAGCCTCCCCCGACAGGGCACCTACGAGCAGTACTTC
TRBJ2-2 . . TRBV9 CASSVARANTGELFF TGTGCCAGCAGCGTAGCACGGGCGAACACCGGGGAGCTGTTTTTT
TRBJ1-1 . TRBD1 TRBV5-1 CASKAGQGALNTEAFF TGCGCCAGCAAGGCCGGACAGGGGGCCCTGAACACTGAAGCTTTCTTT
TRBJ1-1 . TRBD1 TRBV5-5 CASSPRGDTEAFF TGTGCCAGCAGCCCCAGGGGGGACACTGAAGCTTTCTTT
TRBJ2-7 few TRBD1 TRBV11-2 CASSLGQGSEQYF TGTGCCAGCAGCTTAGGACAGGGGAGCGAGCAGTACTTC
TRBJ1-1 . . TRBV2 CAIPGRSGEDTEAFF TGTGCCATCCCAGGTAGGTCCGGAGAAGACACTGAAGCTTTCTTT
TRBJ2-1 . . TRBV4-1 CASSLNNEQFF TGCGCCAGCAGCCTTAACAATGAGCAGTTCTTC
TRBJ2-1 . TRBD2 TRBV11-1 CASSLGLAGGPRYNEQFF TGTGCCAGCAGCTTAGGACTAGCGGGGGGGCCGAGGTACAATGAGCAGTTCTTC
TRBJ2-1 . . TRBV7-9 CASSLYGYNEQFF TGTGCCAGCAGCTTATACGGGTACAATGAGCAGTTCTTC
TRBJ2-3 . TRBD2 TRBV19 CASSRGTSGDTQYF TGTGCCAGTAGTCGCGGGACTAGCGGGGATACGCAGTATTTT
TRBJ2-5 . TRBD1 TRBV9 CASSIGQVETQYF TGTGCCAGCAGCATAGGACAGGTAGAGACCCAGTACTTC
TRBJ2-5 . . TRBV10-2 CASSDWGARETQYF TGCGCCAGCAGTGATTGGGGGGCACGGGAGACCCAGTACTTC
TRBJ2-2 . . TRBV5-1 CASSLGSGDTGELFF TGCGCCAGCAGCTTAGGGTCGGGAGACACCGGGGAGCTGTTTTTT
TRBJ2-5 . TRBD1 TRBV28 CASSFDGQGQETQYF TGTGCCAGCAGTTTCGATGGACAGGGTCAAGAGACCCAGTACTTC
TRBJ2-1 few . TRBV18 CASSPPVTNEQFF TGTGCCAGCTCACCACCAGTAACGAATGAGCAGTTCTTC
TRBJ2-7 . TRBD2 TRBV6-1 CASSESRGMAVLYEQYF TGTGCCAGCAGTGAATCGCGGGGGATGGCAGTTCTATACGAGCAGTACTTC
TRBJ2-3 . TRBD2 TRBV10-3 CAIRGLAGPEGDTQYF TGTGCCATCAGGGGACTAGCGGGTCCGGAGGGGGATACGCAGTATTTT
TRBJ2-4 . TRBD2 TRBV15 CATSSAMTSGFTKNIQYF TGTGCCACCAGCAGCGCCATGACTAGCGGGTTTACGAAAAACATTCAGTACTTC
TRBJ1-3 . . TRBV19 CASSNRGSPSSGNTIYF TGTGCCAGTAGTAACCGGGGCAGCCCGAGCTCTGGAAACACCATATATTTT
TRBJ1-2 . . TRBV30 CAWSVRGQLYGYTF TGTGCCTGGAGTGTACGAGGACAGCTCTATGGCTACACCTTC
TRBJ1-4 few TRBD1 TRBV7-2 CASSVQGADEKLFF TGTGCCAGCAGCGTCCAGGGGGCGGATGAAAAACTGTTTTTT
TRBJ1-2 once TRBD1 TRBV7-2 CASSLVGQSQGYTF TGTGCCAGCAGCTTAGTGGGACAGTCACAAGGCTACACCTTC
TRBJ2-3 . . TRBV30 CAWTEGRSTDTQYF TGTGCCTGGACCGAGGGGAGGAGCACAGATACGCAGTATTTT
TRBJ2-1 . . TRBV19 CASSSPPGASYNEQFF TGTGCCAGTAGTAGCCCCCCGGGAGCCTCCTACAATGAGCAGTTCTTC
TRBJ1-2 . . TRBV4-3 CASSQSRVNYGYTF TGCGCCAGCAGCCAAAGCAGGGTTAACTATGGCTACACCTTC
TRBJ2-7 . . TRBV28 CASSSRPYEQYF TGTGCCAGCAGTTCAAGGCCCTACGAGCAGTACTTC
TRBJ2-5 . . TRBV30 CAWRVREETQYF TGTGCCTGGCGAGTGAGGGAAGAGACCCAGTACTTC
TRBJ1-1 . . TRBV20-1 CSAPSFSEAFF TGCAGTGCCCCTTCATTTTCTGAAGCTTTCTTT
TRBJ2-7 once . TRBV5-5 CASSLEPHYEQYF TGTGCCAGCAGCCTCGAACCCCACTACGAGCAGTACTTC
TRBJ2-7 . . TRBV5-4 CASSPDRGSSYEQYF TGTGCCAGCAGCCCGGACCGAGGAAGCTCCTACGAGCAGTACTTC